What follows are 6 T cell receptor beta chains derived from one specimen sequenced in a study of T cells in Graves' hyperthyroidism and ophthalmopathy. RNA transcripts gave rise to amplified TCR beta CDR3 regions. The TCR CDR3 first-round RT-PCR relied on the HTBI primer set. From the multiplex PCR reads, TCRdb called clonotypes with MiXCR, one entry per CDR3 protein. The table has nearly 750,000 distinct CDR3 sequences, just over 35% seen once. The sequenced material came from blood. The receptors stem from a woman aged 40 to 50 with Graves' hyperthyroidism.

There are a few counts of this clonotype. The genes are TRBV7-2 and TRBJ2-5; TRBD2 agrees at 12 bases. CDR3 length: 17 amino acids. After removal of 2 bases from V and 4 bases from J, the junction contained 8 bases not matched to a gene. Germline loops: CDR1 SGHTA, CDR2 FQGNSA. CDR3 bases: TGTGCCAGCAGCTTACGGGCTAGCGGGAGGGCGGGAGAGACCCAGTACTTC. This translates into CASSLRASGRAGETQYF. The full variable domain, with the rest looked up from reference TRBV7-2 and TRBJ2-5, is GAGVSQSPSNKVTEKGKDVELRCDPISGHTALYWYRQSLGQGLEFLIYFQGNSAPDKSGLPSDRFSAERTGGSVSTLTIQRTQQEDSAVYLCASSLRASGRAGETQYFGPGTRLLVL.

This clonotype showed up many times. This chain connects TRBV24-1 to TRBJ2-5, with 7 bases aligning to TRBD1. Germline loops: CDR1 KGHDR, CDR2 SFDVKD. This CDR3 is built from 15 residues. The ends lost 5 bases at V and 0 bases at J; junction bases unmatched: 5. The CDR3 DNA reads TGTGCCACCAGTGGGAAAACAGGGGACCAAGAGACCCAGTACTTC. It codes for CATSGKTGDQETQYF.

Here the CDR3 DNA reads TGTGCCAGCTGTTCGGGACTAGCGGGGGGGCGCGACGAGCAGTACTTC. This codes for CASCSGLAGGRDEQYF. V gene TRBV12-3 or TRBV12-4 combines with J gene TRBJ2-7, with TRBD2 matching 16 bases. The CDR3 length is 16 residues. V gave up 8 bases and J gave up 5 bases; unmatched junction bases: 9.

The chain links TRBV19 to TRBJ1-1; D is undetermined. Germline assignment: CDR1 LNHDA and CDR2 SQIVND (reference sequence). The CDR3 extends over 15 amino acids. Trimming stripped 7 bases from V and 1 base from J, with 16 bases between. CDR3 DNA: TGTGCCAGTACCCCGTCCGCGGGTTCGAACACTGAAGCTTTCTTT. It encodes CASTPSAGSNTEAFF.

This clonotype was picked up many times. The gene calls are TRBV6-5 and TRBJ1-3; no firm D call. Germline V gene sequence: CDR1 MNHEY, CDR2 SVGAGI. V was trimmed by 2 bases and J by 0 bases, leaving 5 bases between them. The CDR3 covers 14 residues. CDR3 bases: TGTGCCAGCAGTTACGGCCTCTCTGGAAACACCATATATTTT. This encodes CASSYGLSGNTIYF.

This clonotype appeared a few times. The chain links TRBV11-3 to TRBJ1-5; unclear D gene. The CDR3 covers 15 residues. The germline CDR1 and CDR2 sequences are SGHNT and YENEEA. Trimming shortened V by 1 base and J by 6 bases, and 13 bases separated the two germline ends. The CDR3 loop is CASSLGAGFGQPQHF. The CDR3 DNA is TGTGCCAGCAGCTTAGGGGCGGGGTTCGGTCAGCCCCAGCATTTT.